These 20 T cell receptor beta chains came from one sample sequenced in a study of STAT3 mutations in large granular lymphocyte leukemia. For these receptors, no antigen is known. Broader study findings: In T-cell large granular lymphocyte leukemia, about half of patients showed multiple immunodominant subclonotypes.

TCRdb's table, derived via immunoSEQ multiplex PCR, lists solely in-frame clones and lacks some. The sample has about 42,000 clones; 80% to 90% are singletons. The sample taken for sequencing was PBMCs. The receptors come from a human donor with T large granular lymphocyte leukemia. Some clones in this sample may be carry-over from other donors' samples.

The CDR3 DNA reads TGCGCCAGCAGCCTCCCTTTGGATGAGACCCAGTACTTC. Translated: CASSLPLDETQYF. The genes are TRBV4-1 and TRBJ2-5; D gene unclear. Germline CDR1 reads MGHRA; CDR2 reads YSYEKL. The CDR3 totals 13 residues. Trimming took 4 bases from V and 5 from J, leaving 11 bases between them.

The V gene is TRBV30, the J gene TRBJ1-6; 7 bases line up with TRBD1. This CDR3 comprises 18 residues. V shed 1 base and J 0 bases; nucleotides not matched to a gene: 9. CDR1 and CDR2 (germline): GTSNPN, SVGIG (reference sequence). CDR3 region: CAWSAETGFISYNSPLHF. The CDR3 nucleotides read TGTGCCTGGAGTGCCGAGACAGGGTTTATCTCCTATAATTCACCCCTCCACTTT. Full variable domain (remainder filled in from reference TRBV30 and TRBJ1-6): SQTIHQWPATLVQPVGSPLSLECTVEGTSNPNLYWYRQAAGRGLQLLFYSVGIGQISSEVPQNLSASRPQDRQFILSSKKLLLSDSGFYLCAWSAETGFISYNSPLHFGNGTRLTVT.

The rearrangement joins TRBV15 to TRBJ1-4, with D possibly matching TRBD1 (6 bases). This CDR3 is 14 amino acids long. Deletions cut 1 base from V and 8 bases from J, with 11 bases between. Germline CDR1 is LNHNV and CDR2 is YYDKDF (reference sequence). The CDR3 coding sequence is TGTGCCACCAGCAGAGCGGACAGTTGGGAAAAACTGTTTTTT. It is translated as CATSRADSWEKLFF.

The CDR3 nucleotides are TGCGCCAGCAGCTTGGGTCCTTCGTGGGGGGTTGGCAATGAGCAGTTCTTC. This encodes CASSLGPSWGVGNEQFF. This chain connects TRBV5-1 to TRBJ2-1; tentatively, D is TRBD2 (6 bases). This CDR3 has 17 residues. Germline V gives CDR1 SGHRS, CDR2 YFSETQ. V was shortened by 0 bases and J by 6 bases, with 19 bases between the two germline ends.

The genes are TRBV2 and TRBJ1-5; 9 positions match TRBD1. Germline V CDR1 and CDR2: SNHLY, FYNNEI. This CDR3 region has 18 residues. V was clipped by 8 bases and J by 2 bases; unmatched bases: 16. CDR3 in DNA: TGTGCCAGCGAACCTATGGACAGGGGAACTTCGGGCAATCAGCCCCAGCATTTT. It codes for CASEPMDRGTSGNQPQHF.

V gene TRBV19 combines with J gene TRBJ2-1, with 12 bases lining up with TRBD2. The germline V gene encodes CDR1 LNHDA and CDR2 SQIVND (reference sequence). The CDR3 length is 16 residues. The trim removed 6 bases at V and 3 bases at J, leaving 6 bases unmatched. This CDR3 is CASSQLAGGLYNEQFF. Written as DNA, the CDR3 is TGTGCCAGTAGCCAACTAGCGGGGGGCCTCTACAATGAGCAGTTCTTC.

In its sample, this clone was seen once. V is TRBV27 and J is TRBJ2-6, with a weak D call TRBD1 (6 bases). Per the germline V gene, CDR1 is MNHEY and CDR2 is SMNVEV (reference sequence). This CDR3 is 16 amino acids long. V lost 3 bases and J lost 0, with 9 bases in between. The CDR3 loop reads CASSFGQISGANVLTF. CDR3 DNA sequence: TGTGCCAGCAGTTTCGGACAGATCTCTGGGGCCAACGTCCTGACTTTC.

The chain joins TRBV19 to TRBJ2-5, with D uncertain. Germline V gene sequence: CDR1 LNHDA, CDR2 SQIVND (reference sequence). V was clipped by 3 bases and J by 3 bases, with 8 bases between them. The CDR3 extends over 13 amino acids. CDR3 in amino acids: CASSISQEETQYF. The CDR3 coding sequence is TGTGCCAGTAGTATTTCTCAAGAAGAGACCCAGTACTTC.

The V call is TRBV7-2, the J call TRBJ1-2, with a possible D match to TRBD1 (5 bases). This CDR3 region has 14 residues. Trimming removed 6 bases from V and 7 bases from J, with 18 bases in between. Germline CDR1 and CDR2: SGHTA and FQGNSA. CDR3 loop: CASRGARQGGGYTF. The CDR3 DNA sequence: TGTGCCAGCAGAGGAGCTCGGCAGGGCGGTGGCTACACCTTC.

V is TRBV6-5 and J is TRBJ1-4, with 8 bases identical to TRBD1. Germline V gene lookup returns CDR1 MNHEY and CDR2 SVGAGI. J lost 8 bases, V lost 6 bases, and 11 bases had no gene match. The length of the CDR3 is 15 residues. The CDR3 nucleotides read TGTGCCAGCAGCCTTCAGACAGGGGTAAACGAAAAACTGTTTTTT. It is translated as CASSLQTGVNEKLFF.

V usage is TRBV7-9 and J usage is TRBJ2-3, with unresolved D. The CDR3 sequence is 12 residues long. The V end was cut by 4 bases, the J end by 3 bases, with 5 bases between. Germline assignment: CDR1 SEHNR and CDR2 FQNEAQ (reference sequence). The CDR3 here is CASSSWTDTQYF. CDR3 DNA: TGTGCCAGCAGCTCGTGGACAGATACGCAGTATTTT. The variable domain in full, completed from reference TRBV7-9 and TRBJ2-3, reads DTGVSQNPRHKITKRGQNVTFRCDPISEHNRLYWYRQTLGQGPEFLTYFQNEAQLEKSRLLSDRFSAERPKGSFSTLEIQRTEQGDSAMYLCASSSWTDTQYFGPGTRLTVL.

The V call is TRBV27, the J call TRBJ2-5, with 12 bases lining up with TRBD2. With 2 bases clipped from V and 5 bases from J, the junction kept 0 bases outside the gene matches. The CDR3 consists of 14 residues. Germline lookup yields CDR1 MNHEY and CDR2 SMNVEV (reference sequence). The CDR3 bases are TGTGCCAGCAGTTTACTAGCGGGGGGGGAGACCCAGTACTTC. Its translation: CASSLLAGGETQYF.

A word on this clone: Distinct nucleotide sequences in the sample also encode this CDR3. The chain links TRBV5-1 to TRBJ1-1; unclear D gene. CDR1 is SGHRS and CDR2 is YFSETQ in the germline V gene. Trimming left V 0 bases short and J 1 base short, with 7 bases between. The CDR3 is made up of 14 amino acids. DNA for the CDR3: TGCGCCAGCAGCTTGGTATCGGGGAACACTGAAGCTTTCTTT. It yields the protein CASSLVSGNTEAFF.

This CDR3 is CASSLGTGGSYEQYV. The CDR3 bases are TGTGCCAGCAGCTTGGGGACAGGGGGCTCCTACGAGCAGTACGTC. This chain joins TRBV5-8 and TRBJ2-7; TRBD1 aligns across 10 bases. This CDR3 spans 15 amino acids. V lost 0 bases, J lost 0 bases, and 0 bases stayed unmatched. CDR1 SGHTS and CDR2 YDEGEE come from the germline V gene.

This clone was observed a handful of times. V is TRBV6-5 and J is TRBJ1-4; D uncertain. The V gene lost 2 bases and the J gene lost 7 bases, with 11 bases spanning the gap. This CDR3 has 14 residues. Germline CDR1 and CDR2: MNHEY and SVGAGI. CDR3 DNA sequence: TGTGCCAGCAGTTACGAACCCGAACGTGAAAAACTGTTTTTT. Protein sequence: CASSYEPEREKLFF.

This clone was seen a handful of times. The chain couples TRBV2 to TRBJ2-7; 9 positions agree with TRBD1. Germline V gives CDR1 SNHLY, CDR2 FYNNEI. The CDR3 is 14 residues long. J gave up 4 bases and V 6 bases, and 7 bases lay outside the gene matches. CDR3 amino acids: CASRQTGGRYEQYF. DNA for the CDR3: TGTGCCAGCAGGCAGACAGGGGGTCGGTACGAGCAGTACTTC.

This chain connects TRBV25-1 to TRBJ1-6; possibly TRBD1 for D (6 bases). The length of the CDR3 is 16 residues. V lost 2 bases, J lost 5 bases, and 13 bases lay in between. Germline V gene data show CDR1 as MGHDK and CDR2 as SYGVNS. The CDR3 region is CASSETGTRHNSPLHF. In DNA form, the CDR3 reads TGTGCCAGCAGTGAAACAGGGACCCGTCATAATTCACCCCTCCACTTT.

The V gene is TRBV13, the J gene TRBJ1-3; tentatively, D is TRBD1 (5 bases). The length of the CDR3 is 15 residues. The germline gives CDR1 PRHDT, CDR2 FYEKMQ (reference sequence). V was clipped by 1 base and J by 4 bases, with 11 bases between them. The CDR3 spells CASSLVPGRGNTIYF. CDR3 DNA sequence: TGTGCCAGCAGCTTAGTCCCAGGGCGGGGAAACACCATATATTTT.

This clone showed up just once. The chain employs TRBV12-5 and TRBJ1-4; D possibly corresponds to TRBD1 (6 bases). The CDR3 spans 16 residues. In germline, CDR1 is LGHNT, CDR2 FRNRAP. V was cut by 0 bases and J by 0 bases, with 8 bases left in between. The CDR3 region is CASGLVTGPTNEKLFF. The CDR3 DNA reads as TGTGCTAGTGGTTTGGTAACAGGGCCAACTAATGAAAAACTGTTTTTT.

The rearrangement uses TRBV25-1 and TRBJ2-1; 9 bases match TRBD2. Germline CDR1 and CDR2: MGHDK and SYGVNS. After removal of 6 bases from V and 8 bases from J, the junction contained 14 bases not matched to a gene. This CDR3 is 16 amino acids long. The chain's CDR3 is CASSLMPAGGPHEQFF. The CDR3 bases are TGTGCCAGCAGCCTAATGCCGGCGGGGGGGCCTCATGAGCAGTTCTTC.